The following is a T cell receptor beta chain sequence with its context. The antigen it binds to is not known. Base qualities are not recorded, but no much larger clone differs from it by a single base. This sample stems from a study of T cell responses to AZD1222 COVID-19 vaccine listed by TCRdb under 2021. With regard to the full study: AZD1222 recipients given second doses at about 4 weeks or at about 12 weeks were pooled, since spike-specific TCR depth and breadth were not found to differ between the two schedules. TCR sequencing covered 233 trial participants: nearly 210 given two doses of AZD1222 and around 25 given two doses of MenACWY control vaccine. Trial participants were enrolled into age subgroups of 18-55, 56-69 and 70-plus years, which contained 148, 28 and 57 TCR-sequenced participants, respectively. What the authors observed across the whole study: Because no day 14 peak-response samples were available, the repertoires could be characterized only after the peak T cell response. CD4 TCRs associated with the vaccine covered the entire spike protein, and the dominant responses were in regions 160-218 and 743-854. After two AZD1222 doses, both the breadth and the depth of spike-specific TCRs were significantly higher than at day 0 and than in MenACWY recipients. Participants were mostly white British, with more females than males. The authors suggested clonal diversity may have been underestimated. The 56-69-year group was small, and its depth increase did not reach significance, likely because of low power. Nearly half of unique spike-specific TCRs reportedly recognized epitopes outside regions mutated in the B.1.351 and B.1.1.7 variants. Conclusions about previously exposed vaccinees are limited, since just five or six AZD1222 recipients were seropositive for SARS-CoV-2 at baseline.

The CDR3 regions of human TCRbeta chains were analyzed by immunosequencing. The authors processed their data as follows. Repertoire TCRs were matched against a reference library of SARS-CoV-2-specific TCRs generated with the MIRA antigen-specificity platform. Breadth meant the fraction of unique TCRs that were SARS-CoV-2-associated, whereas depth meant the fraction of total T cells that were SARS-CoV-2-associated. Each spike-specific TCR was assigned to its reactive spike region and to a CD4 or CD8 class using the MIRA data. Log10-transformed breadth and depth values were compared by one-way ANOVA with Sidak's multiple comparisons tests. The table comes from immuneACCESS by way of TCRdb, which keeps in-frame sequences with V and J called. Part of the clones is missing from these tables; in studies checked, under half for an unresolved V gene and the rest for unknown reasons. Clonal size and the V and J genes are those of that table, whereas D and trimming came from the DNA. For this sample the table gives tens of thousands of clones, of which roughly 82% were detected only once. Over 5% of the sample lies in the top ten.

Read against the paper, the sample's time point label means: baseline before first vaccination. Samples from vaccinated people were obtained from the UK trials COV001 and COV002, which included a single-blind randomized controlled phase 2/3 trial of AZD1222 (ChAdOx1 nCoV-19) in healthy adults. For TCRbeta chain sequencing, PBMC samples from trial participants were taken at day 0 and at day 28 after the second dose. Trimming costs V 5 bases and J 0 bases, and their ends lie 9 bases apart. The germline V gene (reference sequence) specifies SEHNR as CDR1 and FQNEAQ as CDR2. The CDR3 numbers 14 residues from cysteine through phenylalanine. Only the CDR3 region is kept as DNA, spanning 42 bases read in frame from base 1.

Recombination linked TRBV7-9 to TRBJ2-3; the D gene is possibly TRBD1, with 5 bases matching. This material consisted of peripheral blood, taken on day 0 of AZD1222 vaccination. The sequence was collected from an adult in good health. The CDR3 protein is CASSPDISTDTQYF. The DNA reads TGTGCCAGCAGCCCGGACATTAGCACAGATACGCAGTATTTT. The CDR3 plus the reference TRBV7-9 and TRBJ2-3 genes for the other parts give the full variable domain: DTGVSQNPRHKITKRGQNVTFRCDPISEHNRLYWYRQTLGQGPEFLTYFQNEAQLEKSRLLSDRFSAERPKGSFSTLEIQRTEQGDSAMYLCASSPDISTDTQYFGPGTRLTVL.